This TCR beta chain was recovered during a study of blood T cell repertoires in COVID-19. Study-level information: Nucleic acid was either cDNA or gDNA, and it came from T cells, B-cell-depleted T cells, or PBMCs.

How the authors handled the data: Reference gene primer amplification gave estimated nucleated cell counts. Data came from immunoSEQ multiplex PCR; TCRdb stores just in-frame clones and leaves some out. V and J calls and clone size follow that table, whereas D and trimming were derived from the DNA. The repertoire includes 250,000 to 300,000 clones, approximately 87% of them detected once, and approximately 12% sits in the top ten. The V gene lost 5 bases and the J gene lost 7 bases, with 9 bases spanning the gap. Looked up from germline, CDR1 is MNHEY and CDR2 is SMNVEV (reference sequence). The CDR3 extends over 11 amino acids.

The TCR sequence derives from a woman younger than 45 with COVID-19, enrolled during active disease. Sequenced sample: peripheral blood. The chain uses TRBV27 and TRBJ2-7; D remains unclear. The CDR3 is CASSAFGEQYF. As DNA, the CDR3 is TGTGCCAGCAGTGCCTTCGGGGAGCAGTACTTC.